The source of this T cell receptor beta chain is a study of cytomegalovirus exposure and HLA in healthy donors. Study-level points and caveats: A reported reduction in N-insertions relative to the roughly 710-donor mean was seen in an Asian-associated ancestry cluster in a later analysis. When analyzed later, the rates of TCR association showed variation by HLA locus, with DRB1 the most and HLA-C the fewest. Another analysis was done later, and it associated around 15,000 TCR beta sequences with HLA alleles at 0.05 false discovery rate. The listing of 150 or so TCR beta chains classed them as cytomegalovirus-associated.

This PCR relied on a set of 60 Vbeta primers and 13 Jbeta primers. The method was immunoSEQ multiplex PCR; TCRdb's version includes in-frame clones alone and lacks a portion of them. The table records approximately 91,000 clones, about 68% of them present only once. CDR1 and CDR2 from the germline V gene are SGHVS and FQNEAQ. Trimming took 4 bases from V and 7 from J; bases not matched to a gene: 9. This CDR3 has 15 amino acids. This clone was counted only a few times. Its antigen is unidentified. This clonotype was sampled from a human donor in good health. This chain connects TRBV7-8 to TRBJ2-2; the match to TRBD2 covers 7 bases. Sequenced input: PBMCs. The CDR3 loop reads CASSYGEGVYGELFF. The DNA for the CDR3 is TGTGCCAGCAGCTATGGGGAGGGAGTGTACGGGGAGCTGTTTTTT.